This T cell receptor (beta chain) was identified in a study of monozygotic twins with cystic fibrosis. General observations from the study: Monozygotic CF twin pairs shared significantly more nucleotide-identical clonotypes than unrelated CF individuals did. V usage most resembled the co-twin in 13 of 16 pairs.

Germline trimming cut 3 bases from V and 8 bases from J; bases unmatched to any gene: 2. This CDR3 has 12 amino acids. The germline V gene encodes CDR1 SGHVS and CDR2 FQNEAQ. Regarding this clone: Its antigen remains unknown.

Data came from immunoSEQ multiplex PCR; TCRdb stores just in-frame clones and leaves some out. The table includes roughly 20,000 clones, around 97% detected once. Sequences were obtained from blood. V and J are TRBV7-8 and TRBJ2-3, with 7 bases aligning to TRBD2. This clonotype was obtained from a woman aged 25 to 45 with cystic fibrosis. CDR3: CASSLGGVTQYF. CDR3 DNA: TGTGCCAGCAGCTTGGGGGGGGTTACGCAGTATTTT.